This is a list of T cell receptor beta chains from one sample in a study of blood T cell repertoires in COVID-19. Generated by immunoSEQ multiplex PCR, the TCRdb table keeps only in-frame clones and is missing some. The sample yields a few hundred thousand clones, about 89% seen once. The sequenced sample consisted of peripheral blood. Receptor source: a man aged 40-49 years who had recovered from COVID-19. CDR3s include the opening cysteine and the closing phenylalanine or tryptophan. Each record gives: J gene, V gene, D gene, CDR3 protein, CDR3 DNA. A D gene is named only where the DNA matches it firmly.

TRBJ1-5 TRBV6-6 TRBD1 CASRKTGGAEQPQHF TGTGCCAGCAGAAAAACAGGGGGCGCAGAGCAGCCCCAGCATTTT
TRBJ2-7 TRBV5-1 TRBD2 CASSAGLAGGPDEQYF TGCGCCAGCAGCGCGGGACTAGCGGGAGGGCCGGACGAGCAGTACTTC
TRBJ2-2 TRBV5-1 TRBD2 CASSLLAALPGELFF TGCGCCAGCAGCCTACTAGCGGCTCTCCCCGGGGAGCTGTTTTTT
TRBJ2-2 TRBV2 NA CASIGQRDTGELFF TGTGCCAGCATCGGGCAGCGGGACACCGGGGAGCTGTTTTTT
TRBJ1-2 TRBV5-8 NA CASSLVGRGYGYTF TGTGCCAGCAGCTTGGTGGGCAGGGGCTATGGCTACACCTTC
TRBJ2-3 TRBV6-2/TRBV6-3 NA CASSYGPPPDTQYF TGTGCCAGCAGTTACGGGCCCCCCCCAGATACGCAGTATTTT
TRBJ2-3 TRBV6-2/TRBV6-3 TRBD2 CASSYKRGGGNANTQYF TGTGCCAGCAGTTACAAGCGGGGCGGCGGGAACGCTAATACGCAGTATTTT
TRBJ1-6 TRBV19 NA CASTPGRGNNSPLHF TGTGCCAGTACCCCAGGGAGGGGGAATAATTCACCCCTCCACTTT
TRBJ2-3 TRBV18 TRBD2 CASSPRGGTDTQYF TGTGCCAGCTCACCACGGGGAGGGACAGATACGCAGTATTTT
TRBJ1-2 TRBV19 NA CASSITGDYGYTF TGTGCCAGTAGTATAACGGGAGACTATGGCTACACCTTC